This T cell receptor beta chain was recovered during a study of shared clonotypes between healthy human individuals. Regarding the study as a whole: Deeper or shallower sequencing was expected to change how clonotypes are shared among donors. Sorted-subset sequencing, rarefaction showed, was incomplete despite large depth.

The study enrolled healthy HIV-negative adults without recent acute infections or vaccinations as donors. For sorted subsets, 150 to 250 ng DNA per replicate equaled 33,000 or so T cell genomes. Produced via immunoSEQ multiplex PCR; TCRdb's table is partial and in-frame only. The sample contains about 2.4 million clones, 80% to 95% of which appear only once. CDR3 size: 17 residues. Germline V gene data show CDR1 as LGHNA and CDR2 as YNFKEQ. J gave up 2 bases and V 1 base, and 8 bases lay outside the gene matches. A single count supports this clone. The antigen remains undetermined. This TCR derives from a man between 18 and 29 years old in good health. Some clones in this sample may be carry-over from other donors' samples. The chain is built from TRBV4-2 and TRBJ2-7; 10 nucleotides align to TRBD1. Sequencing was performed on naive CD4+ T cells from PBMCs. Regarding subset: CD45RA+ positively selected. CDR3 sequence reads: CASSQATTGTGAYEQYF. The CDR3 DNA is TGTGCCAGCAGCCAAGCAACAACCGGGACAGGGGCCTACGAGCAGTACTTC.